These 5 T cell receptor beta chains were all obtained from the same sample, sequenced in a study of patients and donors after allogeneic stem cell transplantation. TCRdb re-derived calls from the RT-PCR reads in MiXCR, one entry per CDR3 protein. Of approximately 200,000 distinct CDR3 sequences in the sample, more than 35% were seen once. The sequencing sample was made of blood, either unsorted or a sorted T cell fraction (not recorded which). The receptors here all came from a human donor who was either an allogeneic HSCT recipient or a stem cell or donor lymphocyte infusion donor (not recorded which). It is not recorded whose cells these are; they may come from a transplant donor.

The J gene is TRBJ1-2, the V gene TRBV6-5, with D unresolved. This CDR3 has 12 amino acids. The germline V gene encodes CDR1 MNHEY and CDR2 SVGAGI. Trimming took 2 bases from V and 8 from J, leaving 9 bases between them. The CDR3 region is CASSYKGGGYTF. The CDR3 region has the DNA TGTGCCAGCAGTTACAAGGGAGGAGGCTACACCTTC.

The V and J genes are TRBV20-1 and TRBJ1-2; TRBD1 agrees at 7 bases. The CDR3 consists of 14 residues. Germline assignment: CDR1 DFQATT and CDR2 SNEGSKA (reference sequence). Unmatched junction bases numbered 12, after V lost 5 bases and J lost 6 bases. CDR3 in DNA: TGCAGTGCTCGTTACCCGGGACAGATGGATGGCTACACCTTC. The encoded protein is CSARYPGQMDGYTF.

The rearrangement joins TRBV12-3 or TRBV12-4 to TRBJ1-2; D is uncertain. The CDR3 contains 11 residues. Trimming took off 7 bases at V and 8 bases at J, with 11 bases between the two ends. CDR3 sequence: CASTLGNGYTF. The DNA for the CDR3 is TGTGCCAGCACCCTTGGGAACGGCTACACCTTC.

This clonotype appeared a few times. The chain recombines TRBV6-6 with TRBJ1-5, with D maybe TRBD1 (5 bases). The CDR3 sequence is 16 residues long. Germline V gene sequence: CDR1 MNHNY, CDR2 SVGAGI (reference sequence). V lost 5 bases and J 1 base, leaving 15 bases between the germline ends. In DNA form, the CDR3 reads TGTGCCAGCAGTCCCGGACGGGGGACCAGCAATCAGCCCCAGCATTTT. Amino acids: CASSPGRGTSNQPQHF.

This clonotype was seen more than once but under ten times. A much larger clone is a single base away; this may be a read error. The J gene is TRBJ1-1, the V gene TRBV6-2 or TRBV6-3; D is undetermined. The germline V gene encodes CDR1 MNHEY and CDR2 SVGEGT. This CDR3 is built from 11 residues. V lost 2 bases and J lost 4, with 2 bases in between. The CDR3 here is CASSYSTEAFF. The DNA for the CDR3 is TGTGCCAGCAGTTACAGCACTGAAGCTTTCTTT.